These 10 T cell receptor beta chains share one sample of origin, sequenced in a study of T cell repertoires in cytomegalovirus infection. TCRdb reprocessed the reads with MiXCR, giving one entry per CDR3 protein. The sample lists more than 5,000 distinct CDR3 sequences, about 49% seen once, with around 89% in the top ten. No antigens are known for them. Sequenced sample: PBMCs, sequenced either directly or after in vitro stimulation (not recorded which). These receptor sequences come from a human donor in good health (CMV status not recorded). Some clones in this sample may be carry-over from other donors' samples.

This clonotype was counted only a few times. The V gene is TRBV7-2, the J gene TRBJ1-1; TRBD1 is a possible D gene (5 bases). V was pared by 5 bases and J by 4 bases, with 14 bases between. This CDR3 has 14 residues. The germline gives CDR1 SGHTA, CDR2 FQGNSA. The CDR3 nucleotides are TGTGCCAGCAGCAACCAGGGATGGAGCACTGAAGCTTTCTTT. Residues: CASSNQGWSTEAFF.

This clonotype has only a few counts. The germline gene is not matched at one end of the junction; a read error may be the cause. The rearrangement uses TRBV7-2 and TRBJ2-5, with TRBD2 identical over 10 bases. Germline CDR1 SGHTA, CDR2 FQGNSA. The CDR3 extends over 19 amino acids. CDR3 sequence (DNA): TGTGCCAGCAGCTTAAGAGGAGCTAGCGGGAGAGCCGAATGGGAGACCCAGCACTTC. Encoded protein: CASSLRGASGRAEWETQHF.

The V call is TRBV5-8, the J call TRBJ1-2; no clear D gene. This CDR3 is built from 14 residues. Trimming removed 1 base from V and 3 bases from J, with 10 bases in between. Germline-derived CDR1 and CDR2 are SGHTS and YDEGEE. CDR3 nucleotide sequence: TGTGCCAGCAGCTTGCTTCTCCAGCACTATGGCTACACCTTC. Translated, it gives CASSLLLQHYGYTF.

J is TRBJ2-7 and V is TRBV7-8; D is perhaps TRBD1 (6 bases). Germline CDR1 reads SGHVS; CDR2 reads FQNEAQ. V was cut by 10 bases and J by 5 bases, with 21 bases left in between. The CDR3 totals 14 residues. CDR3 protein: CAISWDTPVDEQYF. The DNA for the CDR3 is TGTGCCATCAGTTGGGACACCCCGGTCGACGAGCAGTACTTC.

J is TRBJ1-5 and V is TRBV6-2 or TRBV6-3; 7 bases fit TRBD1. Unmatched junction bases numbered 8, after V lost 6 bases and J lost 6 bases. The CDR3 is made up of 14 amino acids. Germline V lookup: CDR1 MNHEY, CDR2 SVGEGT. This chain's CDR3 is CASRMGQKPQPQHF. CDR3 in DNA: TGTGCCAGCAGAATGGGACAGAAGCCTCAGCCCCAGCATTTT.

This chain connects TRBV6-1 to TRBJ2-5, with 11 positions matching TRBD2. Germline V gene lookup returns CDR1 MNHNS and CDR2 SASEGT. Trimming removed 2 bases from V and 2 bases from J; junction bases left unmatched: 4. CDR3 size: 16 residues. The CDR3 is CASSELAGGPQETQYF. The DNA of the CDR3 is TGTGCCAGCAGTGAACTAGCGGGGGGCCCTCAAGAGACCCAGTACTTC.

This clonotype is categorized as large (0.1 to 1%). The chain uses TRBV12-5 and TRBJ2-1; D is possibly TRBD1 (5 bases). Trimming took off 0 bases at V and 2 bases at J, with 20 bases between the two ends. CDR3 length: 19 residues. The germline gives CDR1 LGHNT, CDR2 FRNRAP. As DNA, the CDR3 is TGTGCTAGTGGTTTGGTATCGGTAATAGGGGCCGTCCCCTACAATGAGCAGTTCTTC. It yields the protein CASGLVSVIGAVPYNEQFF.

In the case of this clonotype: No conserved phenylalanine or tryptophan is present at the end of the CDR3, so a read error is the likely explanation. The J gene is TRBJ1-5, the V gene TRBV6-5; 7 bases map to TRBD1. Germline CDR1 is MNHEY and CDR2 is SVGAGI. The J segment lost 10 bases and the V segment lost 9 bases, leaving 15 bases of the junction unmatched. The CDR3 extends over 14 amino acids. The CDR3 here is CARSMGQKNRPQHL. CDR3 coding DNA: TGTGCCAGAAGCATGGGACAGAAGAATCGTCCCCAGCATTTG.

A word on this clonotype: The final CDR3 position lacks the conserved phenylalanine or tryptophan, pointing to a likely read error. The limits of the CDR3 on the DNA are not certain, so only TCRdb's listed CDR3 is given. The gene calls are TRBV7-2 and TRBJ2-5; the tabulated D call, TRBD2, remains unverified against the DNA. Both ends counted, the CDR3 spans 19 residues. The V gene's germline CDR1 is SGHTA and CDR2 FQGNSA. The chain's CDR3 is CASSLRGASGRPEGDPKYV.

This chain joins TRBV19 and TRBJ1-1; D remains unclear. Trimming took off 1 base at V and 7 bases at J, with 7 bases between the two ends. The germline gives CDR1 LNHDA, CDR2 SQIVND (reference sequence). This CDR3 region has 12 residues. This CDR3 is CASSIAGGEAFF. The CDR3 DNA reads as TGTGCCAGTAGTATAGCTGGAGGTGAAGCTTTCTTT.